Presented here are 18 T cell receptor beta chains from one specimen sequenced in a study of T cells after posttransplantation cyclophosphamide (dated by TCRdb to the mid-2010s). The control cohort was approximately eleven patients given myeloablative marrow transplants with methotrexate plus a calcineurin inhibitor, sampled 1 year after transplant. The library was prepared using the immunoSEQ multiplex PCR assay. TCRdb limited this immuneACCESS table to in-frame rearrangements with V and J called. A share of clones is missing; checked studies link under half to unresolved V genes, and the rest is unexplained. The sample table lists about 4,700 clones, around 66% of them with a count of one. The top ten clones comprise roughly 50% of the sample. This material consisted of PBMCs, taken around 290 days after allogeneic stem cell transplant with calcineurin inhibitor and methotrexate. These receptors all come from a female patient aged 50-65 years who received an allogeneic stem cell transplant from an unrelated donor, was CMV-positive, and had acute and chronic GVHD. The graft donor may be the source of some T cells after a transplant.

V is TRBV5-8 and J is TRBJ1-1, with TRBD1 identical over 7 bases. The CDR3 runs to 13 residues. Germline V gene data show CDR1 as SGHTS and CDR2 as YDEGEE. V lost 3 bases and J lost 6; bases outside the gene matches: 5. CDR3: CASSSDRVSEAFF. CDR3 in DNA: TGTGCCAGCAGCTCCGACAGGGTCTCTGAAGCTTTCTTT.

This chain connects TRBV30 to TRBJ2-6; D uncertain. Trimming shortened V by 3 bases and J by 0 bases, and 12 bases separated the two germline ends. Germline CDR1 GTSNPN, CDR2 SVGIG (reference sequence). The CDR3 has 16 amino acids. This chain's CDR3 is CAWRLSLRSGANVLTF. The CDR3 DNA reads as TGTGCCTGGAGACTTTCCCTGCGCTCTGGGGCCAACGTCCTGACTTTC.

The V call is TRBV7-3, the J call TRBJ2-7; the match to TRBD1 covers 7 bases. Germline V gives CDR1 SGHTA, CDR2 FQGTGA. This CDR3 contains 16 residues. Germline trimming cut 0 bases from V and 0 bases from J; bases unmatched to any gene: 5. The CDR3, as DNA: TGTGCCAGCAGCTTAACCGGGACAGAGAGCTCCTACGAGCAGTACTTC. Its translation is CASSLTGTESSYEQYF.

The gene calls are TRBV7-3 and TRBJ2-1, with 10 positions matching TRBD1. From germline, CDR1 is SGHTA and CDR2 FQGTGA. Trimming at V came to 5 bases and at J to 6 bases, leaving 7 bases not matched to a gene. This CDR3 is built from 15 residues. The CDR3 nucleotides are TGTGCCAGCAGCCCTTACGGGACAGGGGCCAATGAGCAGTTCTTC. Translating it yields CASSPYGTGANEQFF.

The chain's CDR3 is CASSVRRGVYEQYF. As DNA, the CDR3 is TGTGCCAGCAGTGTCCGGCGCGGTGTCTACGAGCAGTACTTC. The rearrangement uses TRBV27 and TRBJ2-7; D unresolved. V was clipped by 5 bases and J by 3 bases, with 14 bases between them. Per germline, CDR1 MNHEY and CDR2 SMNVEV (reference sequence). The CDR3 loop spans 14 amino acids.

The rearrangement uses TRBV27 and TRBJ2-7; 7 positions match TRBD1. Trimming cost V 8 bases and J 3 bases; bases outside gene matches: 7. Germline loops: CDR1 MNHEY, CDR2 SMNVEV (reference sequence). This CDR3 has 13 residues. CDR3 in DNA: TGTGCCAGCCGAACGACAGGGTACTACGAGCAGTACTTC. Encoded protein: CASRTTGYYEQYF.

The CDR3 region has the DNA TGTGCCAGCAGTATAGGGGCAGGGGGCAATCAGCCCCAGCATTTT. Its translation is CASSIGAGGNQPQHF. This sequence joins TRBV6-5 and TRBJ1-5; TRBD1 is a possible D gene (6 bases). V was trimmed by 5 bases and J by 2 bases, leaving 13 bases between them. Looked up from germline, CDR1 is MNHEY and CDR2 is SVGAGI. The CDR3 is 15 residues long.

This clone was observed a single time. The genes are TRBV28 and TRBJ2-7; D remains ambiguous. Germline lookup yields CDR1 MDHEN and CDR2 SYDVKM. The CDR3 has 12 residues. V dropped 8 bases and J dropped 3 bases, with 11 bases sitting between them. CDR3 protein: CASVGGLYEQYF. The CDR3 DNA sequence: TGTGCCAGCGTAGGCGGCCTCTACGAGCAGTACTTC.

This chain joins TRBV5-1 and TRBJ2-7; tentatively, D is TRBD1 (6 bases). V was clipped by 0 bases and J by 0 bases, with 16 bases between them. The CDR3 is 17 residues long. Germline CDR1 reads SGHRS; CDR2 reads YFSETQ. The CDR3 loop is CASSLAPDRMYSYEQYF. For the CDR3, the DNA is TGCGCCAGCAGCTTGGCTCCAGACAGGATGTACTCCTACGAGCAGTACTTC.

V gene TRBV5-8 combines with J gene TRBJ2-2; 7 nucleotides line up with TRBD1. Unmatched junction bases numbered 6, after V lost 0 bases and J lost 1 base. Germline CDR1 is SGHTS and CDR2 is YDEGEE. This CDR3 contains 17 residues. CDR3 nucleotides: TGTGCCAGCAGCTTGGCTGCGACAGGGCTGAACACCGGGGAGCTGTTTTTT. This translates into CASSLAATGLNTGELFF.

V and J are TRBV5-4 and TRBJ2-3; D perhaps matches TRBD1 (7 bases). The CDR3 has 16 residues. The V gene lost 4 bases and the J gene lost 8 bases, with 23 bases spanning the gap. Germline CDR1 SGHNT, CDR2 YYREEE (reference sequence). As DNA, the CDR3 is TGTGCCAGCAGCCCACCAGGGGGGCGGGCGAGGCTTACGCAGTATTTT. Translation: CASSPPGGRARLTQYF.

In its sample, this clone was seen once. This rearrangement joins TRBV5-4 to TRBJ2-1; 9 nucleotides agree with TRBD1. This CDR3 has 14 amino acids. The V gene end was trimmed by 3 bases and the J gene end by 7 bases; junction bases not matched to a gene: 5. The germline gives CDR1 SGHNT, CDR2 YYREEE (reference sequence). CDR3 in amino acids: CASSSAGTGNEQFF. The CDR3 DNA reads as TGTGCCAGCAGCTCCGCCGGGACAGGGAATGAGCAGTTCTTC.

The chain carries TRBV28 and TRBJ2-1; tentative D call: TRBD1 (6 bases). V was shortened by 4 bases and J by 14 bases, with 15 bases between the two germline ends. CDR1 is MDHEN and CDR2 is SYDVKM in the germline V gene. This CDR3 contains 12 residues. This chain's CDR3 is CASSSGTTKKFF. Written as DNA, the CDR3 is TGTGCCAGCAGTTCCGGGACAACCAAGAAGTTCTTC.

The gene calls are TRBV11-2 and TRBJ2-1; no definite D call. The V end lost 5 bases, the J end lost 0 bases, and 11 bases lay between the germline ends. Germline V gene lookup returns CDR1 SGHAT and CDR2 FQNNGV. The CDR3 sequence is 15 residues long. The CDR3 loop reads CASSRPQSSYNEQFF. Here the CDR3 DNA reads TGTGCCAGCAGCCGACCACAGAGCTCCTACAATGAGCAGTTCTTC.

Remarks on this clone: The identical CDR3 is also encoded by other nucleotide sequences in the sample. This rearrangement joins TRBV5-4 to TRBJ2-3, with 7 nucleotides matching TRBD2. Per germline, CDR1 SGHNT and CDR2 YYREEE (reference sequence). The CDR3 runs to 13 residues. J gave up 6 bases and V 4 bases, and 5 bases lay outside the gene matches. In DNA form, the CDR3 reads TGTGCCAGCAGCCTCGGGACTACGGATACGCAGTATTTT. Its translation is CASSLGTTDTQYF.

This clone was seen only a few times. The chain has TRBV6-1 and TRBJ1-3; D is ambiguous. The CDR3 has 15 residues. Trimming removed 6 bases from V and 0 bases from J, with 12 bases in between. Germline values: CDR1 MNHNS, CDR2 SASEGT. The CDR3 DNA reads TGTGCCAGCAGGGCGGAGGGTCTCTCTGGAAACACCATATATTTT. This codes for CASRAEGLSGNTIYF.

In this sample, this clone turned up a few times. DNA for the CDR3: TGTGCCAGTAGTATAGATCCACAGGGCCTCCACCAAGAGACCCAGTACTTC. Protein product: CASSIDPQGLHQETQYF. The chain joins TRBV19 to TRBJ2-5; D might be TRBD1 (6 bases). Trimming cost V 0 bases and J 0 bases, with 14 bases left between them. The CDR3 runs to 17 residues. Germline V lookup: CDR1 LNHDA, CDR2 SQIVND (reference sequence).

In its sample, this clone was seen once. This rearrangement joins TRBV7-6 to TRBJ2-7; D is perhaps TRBD1 (6 bases). CDR1 is SGHVS, CDR2 FNYEAQ, per germline. Between the trimmed V and J ends, which lost 5 bases and 2 bases, there was a span of 13 bases. This CDR3 is 14 amino acids long. The CDR3 DNA reads TGTGCCAGCAGCCCCCGGACAGATCCCTACGAGCAGTACTTC. It yields the protein CASSPRTDPYEQYF.